A selection of T cell receptor beta chains follows, all from one sample in a study of T cells in tuberculosis. Generated by immunoSEQ multiplex PCR, the TCRdb table keeps only in-frame clones and is missing some. The table has over 30,000 clones, 80% to 95% seen once. Sequences were derived from PBMCs, sampled at tuberculosis diagnosis. The receptors originated from an adult with tuberculosis. Both conserved end residues are part of each CDR3. Each record gives: D gene, clone size, V gene, J gene, CDR3 protein, CDR3 DNA. A D gene is named only where the DNA matches it firmly. Rows give clone size only sometimes, using once, few, many, or a class for an expanded clone.

TRBD2	-	TRBV5-1	TRBJ2-5	CASSLGVAGAGETQYF	TGCGCCAGCAGCTTGGGGGTAGCGGGAGCGGGGGAGACCCAGTACTTC
-	-	TRBV12-1	TRBJ2-2	CASSLRGKENTGELFF	TGTGCCAGCAGCCTTCGAGGGAAAGAGAACACCGGGGAGCTGTTTTTT
-	-	TRBV23-1	TRBJ2-4	CASSHRGGAPAKNIQYF	TGCGCCAGCAGTCACAGGGGAGGGGCACCAGCCAAAAACATTCAGTACTTC
TRBD2	-	TRBV6-5	TRBJ2-3	CASSYAGTSGTDTQYF	TGTGCCAGCAGTTATGCCGGGACTAGCGGTACAGATACGCAGTATTTT
-	-	TRBV28	TRBJ1-2	CASNMDTETSGYTF	TGTGCCAGCAACATGGACACCGAAACAAGTGGCTACACCTTC
TRBD1	-	TRBV19	TRBJ2-1	CASTMGQGANNEQFF	TGTGCCAGTACCATGGGACAGGGGGCCAACAATGAGCAGTTCTTC
-	-	TRBV6-5	TRBJ2-2	CASSSKLGELFF	TGTGCCAGCAGTTCCAAGCTGGGGGAGCTGTTTTTT
-	-	TRBV4-1	TRBJ2-7	CASSQESGQGNYEQYF	TGCGCCAGCAGCCAAGAGTCAGGTCAGGGAAACTACGAGCAGTACTTC
-	-	TRBV4-1	TRBJ1-1	CASSQVGQNTEAFF	TGCGCCAGCAGCCAAGTGGGACAGAACACTGAAGCTTTCTTT
-	-	TRBV28	TRBJ1-2	CAHSGVYGYTF	TGTGCCCACTCGGGGGTGTATGGCTACACCTTC
-	-	TRBV4-1	TRBJ1-1	CASSQAISGGGTNTEAFF	TGCGCCAGCAGCCAAGCTATATCTGGGGGGGGAACGAACACTGAAGCTTTCTTT
TRBD2	-	TRBV10-2	TRBJ2-3	CASGPGGGGADTQYF	TGCGCCAGCGGACCTGGCGGGGGAGGGGCAGATACGCAGTATTTT
TRBD1	-	TRBV19	TRBJ1-4	CASSMGQGYEKLFF	TGTGCCAGTAGTATGGGACAGGGATACGAAAAACTGTTTTTT
-	once	TRBV5-1	TRBJ2-7	CASSGRELSYEQYF	TGCGCCAGCAGCGGTCGGGAACTCTCCTACGAGCAGTACTTC
TRBD1	-	TRBV6-5	TRBJ2-7	CASRGTGVAEQYF	TGTGCCAGCCGCGGGACAGGGGTAGCGGAGCAGTACTTC
-	-	TRBV30	TRBJ1-3	CAWTIGQGLNTIYF	TGTGCCTGGACTATAGGGCAGGGCTTAAACACCATATATTTT
TRBD1	few	TRBV9	TRBJ2-7	CASSVAVTGVKEQYF	TGTGCCAGCAGCGTAGCCGTGACAGGGGTCAAAGAGCAGTACTTC
TRBD1	-	TRBV6-5	TRBJ1-2	CASSRQGWYTF	TGTGCCAGCAGCCGACAGGGGTGGTACACCTTC
TRBD2	once	TRBV5-1	TRBJ2-1	CASSLGVSGTSNEQFF	TGCGCCAGCAGCTTGGGAGTTAGCGGGACCAGCAATGAGCAGTTCTTC
-	-	TRBV27	TRBJ1-4	CASSLGGAKEKLFF	TGTGCCAGCAGTTTGGGGGGGGCGAAAGAAAAACTGTTTTTT
-	few	TRBV11-2	TRBJ2-1	CASSLRNAGTGQFF	TGTGCCAGCAGCCTAAGGAACGCGGGGACTGGGCAGTTCTTC
-	-	TRBV14	TRBJ1-2	CASSPILQGFYTF	TGTGCCAGCAGCCCGATCTTGCAGGGGTTCTACACCTTC
TRBD1	-	TRBV10-3	TRBJ2-7	CAISGTGVTYEQYF	TGTGCCATCAGCGGGACAGGCGTTACCTACGAGCAGTACTTC
-	-	TRBV5-1	TRBJ1-2	CASSPTVTANYGYTF	TGCGCCAGCAGCCCCACAGTAACGGCTAACTATGGCTACACCTTC
TRBD1	-	TRBV28	TRBJ1-3	CASRTGGVGNTIYF	TGTGCCAGCAGGACAGGGGGCGTTGGAAACACCATATATTTT
-	-	TRBV6-6	TRBJ2-2	CASSYSVRLAGELFF	TGTGCCAGCAGTTACTCAGTCAGATTGGCCGGGGAGCTGTTTTTT
TRBD1	-	TRBV30	TRBJ2-7	CAWSGGTGGGYEQYF	TGTGCCTGGAGTGGAGGGACAGGGGGCGGCTACGAGCAGTACTTC
TRBD1	-	TRBV27	TRBJ1-5	CASSSTGTGLQPQHF	TGTGCCAGCAGTTCCACCGGGACAGGTCTTCAGCCCCAGCATTTT
-	-	TRBV18	TRBJ1-2	CASSPNTGPAEETF	TGTGCCAGCTCACCAAACACAGGGCCTGCGGAGGAGACCTTC
TRBD2	-	TRBV30	TRBJ2-7	CAGTSGSDEQYF	TGTGCCGGTACTAGCGGGAGCGACGAGCAGTACTTC
-	-	TRBV6-5	TRBJ1-1	CASSYSGANTEAFF	TGTGCCAGCAGTTACTCAGGGGCGAACACTGAAGCTTTCTTT
-	-	TRBV28	TRBJ2-7	CASSLRVTRRGYGEQYF	TGTGCCAGCAGTTTACGGGTCACTCGTAGGGGCTACGGAGAGCAGTACTTC
TRBD2	-	TRBV2	TRBJ2-7	CASSGLAGGSYEQYF	TGTGCCAGCAGCGGACTAGCGGGAGGGTCCTACGAGCAGTACTTC
TRBD1	-	TRBV27	TRBJ1-3	CASRPTGSGNTIYF	TGTGCCAGCAGGCCGACAGGGTCTGGAAACACCATATATTTT
TRBD2	-	TRBV10-3	TRBJ2-5	CAIKPGTSGRSGETQYF	TGTGCCATCAAACCCGGGACTAGCGGGAGGTCAGGAGAGACCCAGTACTTC
TRBD2	-	TRBV6-1	TRBJ2-2	CASRGLAGAAGELFF	TGTGCCAGCAGGGGGCTAGCGGGGGCGGCCGGGGAGCTGTTTTTT
TRBD2	-	TRBV13	TRBJ2-1	CASSLGSGGRYNEQFF	TGTGCCAGCAGCTTAGGATCGGGAGGGCGGTACAATGAGCAGTTCTTC
TRBD2	-	TRBV10-3	TRBJ2-2	CAITEGLAGTGELFF	TGTGCCATCACCGAGGGACTAGCGGGGACCGGGGAGCTGTTTTTT
-	-	TRBV5-1	TRBJ2-1	CASNFGGDNEQFF	TGCGCCAGCAATTTTGGAGGGGACAATGAGCAGTTCTTC
-	-	TRBV7-7	TRBJ2-2	CASSRDLNTGELFF	TGTGCCAGCAGTAGGGACTTAAACACCGGGGAGCTGTTTTTT
TRBD1	-	TRBV6-5	TRBJ2-7	CASSYSDREDYEQYF	TGTGCCAGCAGTTACTCGGACAGGGAGGACTACGAGCAGTACTTC